This TCR beta chain was retrieved from a study of CD8 T cells in Susac syndrome. Germline CDR1 reads SGHVS; CDR2 reads FNYEAQ. This CDR3 spans 13 amino acids. Trimming took 1 base from V and 5 from J, leaving 6 bases between them. The authors reverse transcribed about 0.5 to 1 ug RNA with random hexamers. With immunoSEQ multiplex PCR, TCR beta CDR3 was amplified across 54 Vbeta and 13 Jbeta. One entry per CDR3 protein, called by TCRdb with MiXCR from the immunoSEQ multiplex PCR reads. This sample yields 50,000 to 55,000 distinct CDR3 sequences, of which approximately 95% are seen a single time; about 0.75% belongs to the top ten.

Sequenced: CD8+ T cells from PBMCs. The chain has TRBV7-6 and TRBJ1-5; unclear D gene. The source of this sequence is a human donor with Susac syndrome. For the CDR3, the DNA is TGTGCCAGCAGCTTAGGGAAATATCAGCCCCAGCATTTT. It yields the protein CASSLGKYQPQHF.